Listed below are T cell receptor beta chains from one sample, sequenced in a study of blood T cell repertoires in COVID-19. The assay was immunoSEQ multiplex PCR, and TCRdb's table has in-frame clones only and misses some. Here the sample spans 330,000 or so clones, about 90% being singletons. The specimen sequenced was PBMCs or T cells enriched from blood (not recorded which). These receptors were taken from a woman aged 25 to 39 who had recovered from COVID-19. Both conserved end residues are part of each CDR3. D genes are given only for firm matches. Size tells how often a clone was seen (once, few, many) or the class of an expanded clone, and some rows leave it out.

V gene	J gene	D gene	CDR3 length	clone size	CDR3 DNA	CDR3 protein
TRBV5-1	TRBJ1-5	NA	16	NA	TGCGCCAGCAGCTACACCGGACTTTATAGCAATCAGCCCCAGCATTTT	CASSYTGLYSNQPQHF
TRBV7-9	TRBJ1-1	NA	15	few	TGTGCCAGCAGCTCGAACAGGGAAAGGTTCACTGAAGCTTTCTTT	CASSSNRERFTEAFF
TRBV3-1/TRBV3-2	TRBJ2-2	TRBD2	15	NA	TGTGCCAGCAGCCCCGTGGGGGAGGGCACCGGGGAGCTGTTTTTT	CASSPVGEGTGELFF
TRBV5-4	TRBJ2-3	NA	17	NA	TGTGCCAGCAGCTTGGATGGTAGAGAAGTCGGCACAGATACGCAGTATTTT	CASSLDGREVGTDTQYF
TRBV6-5	TRBJ1-1	NA	15	NA	TGTGCCAGCAGACCACTGCAGACTATGAACACTGAAGCTTTCTTT	CASRPLQTMNTEAFF
TRBV30	TRBJ2-2	TRBD2	16	NA	TGTGCCTGGAGTGTAAGCGGGACTATTAACACCGGGGAGCTGTTTTTT	CAWSVSGTINTGELFF
TRBV7-7	TRBJ2-2	TRBD2	15	NA	TGTGCTAGCAGCTTTCGACTAGCGGGCACCGGGGAGCTGTTTTTT	CASSFRLAGTGELFF
TRBV30	TRBJ2-3	TRBD2	16	NA	TGTGCCTGGGGGCGTGGGCTAGCGGGGGGTCAGGGTACGCAGTATTTT	CAWGRGLAGGQGTQYF
TRBV19	TRBJ2-1	TRBD2	16	once	TGTGCCAGTAGTATAAGAACTAGCGGGAGGTACAATGAGCAGTTCTTC	CASSIRTSGRYNEQFF
TRBV27	TRBJ1-1	NA	14	NA	TGTGCCAGCAGTTTTGGGCAGGGCGGCACTGAAGCTTTCTTT	CASSFGQGGTEAFF
TRBV5-1	TRBJ2-6	NA	17	NA	TGCGCCAGCAGCTTGGACAGCGGTAACTCTGGGGCCAACGTCCTGACTTTC	CASSLDSGNSGANVLTF
TRBV5-5	TRBJ2-7	NA	14	NA	TGTGCCAGCAGCACCGGACAGTTATCCTACGAGCAGTACTTC	CASSTGQLSYEQYF
TRBV7-2	TRBJ2-7	TRBD2	14	NA	TGTGCCAGCAGCTTGGGACTAGCGACCTACGAGCAGTACTTC	CASSLGLATYEQYF
TRBV21-1	TRBJ2-7	NA	15	NA	TGTGCCAGCAGCAAAGCGGGACAGTATAGATACGAGCAGTACTTC	CASSKAGQYRYEQYF
TRBV11-2	TRBJ1-2	NA	13	NA	TGTGCCAGCAGCTTAGACACAGGGTATGGCTACACCTTC	CASSLDTGYGYTF
TRBV3-1/TRBV3-2	TRBJ2-5	NA	15	NA	TGTGCCAGCAGCCAAGAAGGCAGGCAGGAAAAGACCCAGTACTTC	CASSQEGRQEKTQYF
TRBV18	TRBJ2-1	NA	13	NA	TGTGCCAGCTCACCACTCCCAGGTGACGAGCAGTTCTTC	CASSPLPGDEQFF